This entry lists 11 T cell receptor beta chains sequenced from one sample in a study of cytomegalovirus exposure and HLA in healthy donors. The PCR had 60 Vbeta and 13 Jbeta primers. Repertoires were generated with immunoSEQ multiplex PCR, while TCRdb's copy carries only in-frame clones and drops some. The data contain about 200,000 clones, around nine tenths of them singletons. The specimen sequenced was PBMCs. The receptors derive from a woman aged 25 to 45 in good health and CMV-seronegative.

The V call is TRBV4-1, the J call TRBJ2-7; D gene ambiguous. Germline V lookup: CDR1 MGHRA, CDR2 YSYEKL. This CDR3 contains 13 residues. V was pared by 4 bases and J by 6 bases, with 13 bases between. This chain's CDR3 is CASSRQVMSEQYF. In DNA form, the CDR3 reads TGCGCCAGCAGCCGGCAGGTGATGAGCGAGCAGTACTTC.

The rearrangement uses TRBV18 and TRBJ2-1, with 7 bases fitting TRBD1. The V and J ends lost 3 bases and 3 bases, in that order; junction bases with no gene match: 5. Germline-derived CDR1 and CDR2 are KGHSH and LQKENI. CDR3 length equals 15 residues. The DNA of the CDR3 is TGTGCCAGCTCACCGGACAGGACTCGCTACAATGAGCAGTTCTTC. Translating gives CASSPDRTRYNEQFF.

The gene calls are TRBV10-2 and TRBJ2-1; no clear D. The CDR3 consists of 14 residues. Trimming cost V 4 bases and J 3 bases, with 10 bases left between them. Germline values: CDR1 WSHSY, CDR2 SAAADI. CDR3 region: CASSGGSHYNEQFF. CDR3 sequence (DNA): TGCGCCAGCAGTGGCGGATCCCACTACAATGAGCAGTTCTTC.

This chain connects TRBV27 to TRBJ2-1; TRBD2 is a possible D gene (6 bases). This CDR3 has 12 amino acids. Trimming removed 6 bases from V and 6 bases from J, with 9 bases in between. The germline gives CDR1 MNHEY, CDR2 SMNVEV (reference sequence). The CDR3 region is CASSRDFNEQFF. DNA for the CDR3: TGTGCCAGCAGCCGGGACTTCAATGAGCAGTTCTTC.

This clone came up a few times. J is TRBJ1-2 and V is TRBV28, with a tentative D call TRBD1 (5 bases). Between the trimmed V and J ends, which lost 1 base and 4 bases, there was a span of 13 bases. The length of the CDR3 is 15 residues. Germline assignment: CDR1 MDHEN and CDR2 SYDVKM. Here the CDR3 DNA reads TGTGCCAGCAGTTTATCTCCAGGGCTGAGCTATGGCTACACCTTC. This translates into CASSLSPGLSYGYTF.

This chain uses TRBV1 with TRBJ1-1. TRBV1 is annotated as a pseudogene. The CDR3 covers 17 residues. Here the CDR3 DNA reads TGCACCAGCAGCCCACCAGCAGATACAGATACGGGGGGTGAAGCTTTCTTT. Translated: CTSSPPADTDTGGEAFF.

This chain joins TRBV28 and TRBJ1-1, with 8 bases identical to TRBD1. CDR1 and CDR2 (germline): MDHEN, SYDVKM. This CDR3 is 15 amino acids long. With 5 bases clipped from V and 4 bases from J, the junction kept 9 bases outside the gene matches. In DNA, the CDR3 is TGTGCCAGCAGTCCCAAGACAGGGGTGGGCACTGAAGCTTTCTTT. Its protein is CASSPKTGVGTEAFF. Looking up the rest from reference TRBV28 and TRBJ1-1 gives the full variable domain: DVKVTQSSRYLVKRTGEKVFLECVQDMDHENMFWYRQDPGLGLRLIYFSYDVKMKEKGDIPEGYSVSREKKERFSLILESASTNQTSMYLCASSPKTGVGTEAFFGQGTRLTVV.

Turning to this clone: Relative to the germline gene, one junction end is altered; a read error may explain this. The chain has TRBV10-3 and TRBJ1-1, with 7 nucleotides matching TRBD1. This CDR3 is built from 14 residues. CDR1 is ENHRY and CDR2 is SYGVKD in the germline V gene. CDR3 nucleotide sequence: TGTGCCATCAGTGAGTCGTGGCTTGGGACAGAGATTTGCTTT. Translation gives CAISESWLGTEICF.

The genes are TRBV2 and TRBJ2-7, with 7 bases fitting TRBD1. V gave up 6 bases and J gave up 4 bases; unmatched junction bases: 6. The CDR3 sequence is 13 residues long. From germline, CDR1 is SNHLY and CDR2 FYNNEI. DNA of the CDR3: TGTGCCAGCAGCACCGGGACAGCTTACGAGCAGTACTTC. Translated: CASSTGTAYEQYF.

This chain joins TRBV5-8 and TRBJ2-7, with 10 bases matching TRBD2. CDR1 and CDR2 from the germline V gene are SGHTS and YDEGEE. V shed 5 bases, J shed 1 base, and the junction held 9 bases outside the gene matches. The CDR3 covers 16 residues. Written as DNA, the CDR3 is TGTGCCAGCAGTAGGAGAGCGGGAGGGCGATCCTACGAGCAGTACTTC. This codes for CASSRRAGGRSYEQYF. Using reference TRBV5-8 and TRBJ2-7 for the parts outside the CDR3, the full variable domain is EAGVTQSPTHLIKTRGQQATLRCSPISGHTSVYWYQQALGLGLQFLLWYDEGEERNRGNFPPRFSGRQFPNYSSELNVNALELEDSALYLCASSRRAGGRSYEQYFGPGTRLTVT.

This chain uses TRBV28 with TRBJ2-1; TRBD1 is a possible D gene (6 bases). Looked up from germline, CDR1 is MDHEN and CDR2 is SYDVKM. The length of the CDR3 is 15 residues. V was trimmed by 6 bases and J by 4 bases, leaving 16 bases between them. The chain's CDR3 is CASRGAFGQYNEQFF. As DNA, the CDR3 is TGTGCCAGCAGGGGGGCATTCGGACAATACAATGAGCAGTTCTTC.